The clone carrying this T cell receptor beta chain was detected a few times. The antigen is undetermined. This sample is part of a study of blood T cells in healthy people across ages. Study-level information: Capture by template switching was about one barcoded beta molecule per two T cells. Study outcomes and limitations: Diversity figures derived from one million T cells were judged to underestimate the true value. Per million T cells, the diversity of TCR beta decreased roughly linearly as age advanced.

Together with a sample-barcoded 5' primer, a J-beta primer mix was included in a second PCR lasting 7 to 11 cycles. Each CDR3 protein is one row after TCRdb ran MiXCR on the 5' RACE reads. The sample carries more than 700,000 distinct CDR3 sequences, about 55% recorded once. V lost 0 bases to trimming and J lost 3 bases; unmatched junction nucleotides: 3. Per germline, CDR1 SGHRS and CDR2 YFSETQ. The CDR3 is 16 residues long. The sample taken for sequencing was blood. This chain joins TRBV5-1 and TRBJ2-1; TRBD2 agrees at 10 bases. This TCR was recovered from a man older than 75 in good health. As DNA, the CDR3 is TGCGCCAGCAGCTTGGTTCTAGCGGGAGACTACAATGAGCAGTTCTTC. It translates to CASSLVLAGDYNEQFF.